The entry below describes one T cell receptor (beta chain). The germline gives CDR1 MDHEN, CDR2 SYDVKM. CDR3 size: 14 residues. Trimming stripped 2 bases from V and 2 bases from J, with 10 bases between. It was with unique molecular identifiers that the TCRbeta library was prepared. TCRdb called the PCR reads again in MiXCR, with one record for every CDR3 protein. In the table there are about 350,000 distinct CDR3 sequences, 13% of which are singletons. This sample was taken from a study of T-cell reconstitution after alpha-beta-depleted transplantation in children. This specimen consisted of PBMCs, obtained from the stem cell graft. The rearrangement links TRBV28 to TRBJ2-7; no firm D call. The sequence was obtained from a human donor who donated a stem cell graft to a child with Fanconi anemia. The CDR3 nucleotides are TGTGCCAGCAGTTTACATCAAACGGCCTACGAGCAGTACGTC. It encodes CASSLHQTAYEQYV.